This entry features one T cell receptor beta chain sequence. Its antigen is undetermined. This entry comes from a study of T cells in localized non-small cell lung cancer. Study findings and constraints: In adjacent lung, a median roughly 60 of the top 100 tumor clones were found.

Sequencing used immunoSEQ multiplex PCR; TCRdb keeps in-frame clones, though not all of them. The table lists 52,000 or so clones, approximately 80% of them singletons, with about a sixth in the top ten. The V gene lost 1 base and the J gene lost 2 bases, with 2 bases spanning the gap. Germline V lookup: CDR1 SGHTA, CDR2 FQGTGA. This CDR3 has 13 amino acids. Specimen: peripheral blood mononuclear cells, collected before any cancer treatment. The gene calls are TRBV7-3 and TRBJ2-2; D is undetermined. The sequence came from a man aged 35 to 69 with stage III lung adenocarcinoma. This chain's CDR3 is CASSLINTGELFF. The CDR3 DNA is TGTGCCAGCAGCTTAATTAACACCGGGGAGCTGTTTTTT.